A selection of T cell receptor beta chains follows, all from one sample in a study of pediatric ulcerative colitis. Clones were sequenced by immunoSEQ multiplex PCR, and TCRdb holds only the in-frame ones, with some missing. There are more than 50,000 clones in the sample; around 80% occur only once, and around 5.2% lies in the top ten. Material for sequencing was blood. The receptors were gathered from a boy younger than 18 with moderate ulcerative colitis. Each CDR3 is given with its conserved first and last residue. The D gene is left open where the match is weak. Expanded clones are given a class, and other clones once, few, many or no size at all.

CDR3: CASSWTGSNQPQHF; DNA: TGTGCCAGCAGCTGGACAGGGTCCAATCAGCCCCAGCATTTT; J: TRBJ1-5; size: -; D: TRBD1; V: TRBV7-9
CDR3: CASSEGDRHYGYTF; DNA: TGTGCCAGCAGCGAAGGGGACAGACACTATGGCTACACCTTC; J: TRBJ1-2; size: -; D: TRBD1; V: TRBV6-5
CDR3: CATSRERDRGYQETQYF; DNA: TGTGCCACCAGCAGAGAGAGGGACAGGGGGTACCAAGAGACCCAGTACTTC; J: TRBJ2-5; size: -; D: TRBD1; V: TRBV15
CDR3: CASSRTSISDTQYF; DNA: TGTGCCAGCAGCCGGACTAGCATCTCAGATACGCAGTATTTT; J: TRBJ2-3; size: -; D: TRBD2; V: TRBV6-5
CDR3: CASSLAGTGIGNEQYF; DNA: TGCGCCAGCAGCTTAGCCGGGACAGGGATTGGCAACGAGCAGTACTTC; J: TRBJ2-7; size: -; D: TRBD1; V: TRBV5-1
CDR3: CASSLFGGTGELFF; DNA: TGTGCCAGCAGCTTATTCGGGGGGACCGGGGAGCTGTTTTTT; J: TRBJ2-2; size: few; D: TRBD2; V: TRBV11-2
CDR3: CASSQYVGMRPSANYGYTF; DNA: TGCGCCAGCAGTCAATATGTGGGCATGAGACCTTCCGCTAACTATGGCTACACCTTC; J: TRBJ1-2; size: -; D: -; V: TRBV23-1
CDR3: CASSSGTSSYEQYF; DNA: TGTGCCAGCAGCAGTGGCACCAGCTCCTACGAGCAGTACTTC; J: TRBJ2-7; size: -; D: -; V: TRBV21-1
CDR3: CASSLVGGRANTGELFF; DNA: TGTGCCAGCAGCTTGGTAGGGGGGAGGGCCAACACCGGGGAGCTGTTTTTT; J: TRBJ2-2; size: -; D: -; V: TRBV5-4
CDR3: CASSFSESGNTIYF; DNA: TGTGCCAGCAGCTTTTCCGAGTCTGGAAACACCATATATTTT; J: TRBJ1-3; size: -; D: -; V: TRBV7-6
CDR3: CASSTETVENEKLFF; DNA: TGTGCCAGCAGCACGGAAACGGTGGAGAATGAAAAACTGTTTTTT; J: TRBJ1-4; size: -; D: -; V: TRBV5-5
CDR3: CATELDRDYGYTF; DNA: TGTGCCACCGAATTAGACAGGGACTATGGCTACACCTTC; J: TRBJ1-2; size: -; D: TRBD1; V: TRBV5-8
CDR3: CASSQPPGLAGVGDTQYF; DNA: TGCGCCAGCAGCCAACCGCCCGGACTAGCGGGAGTTGGAGATACGCAGTATTTT; J: TRBJ2-3; size: -; D: TRBD2; V: TRBV4-1
CDR3: CASSLVGRPAGTEAFF; DNA: TGCGCCAGCAGCTTGGTTGGCAGACCGGCGGGCACTGAAGCTTTCTTT; J: TRBJ1-1; size: once; D: -; V: TRBV5-1
CDR3: CASSLATNTGELFF; DNA: TGCGCCAGCAGCTTGGCCACGAATACCGGGGAGCTGTTTTTT; J: TRBJ2-2; size: few; D: -; V: TRBV5-1
CDR3: CASGLVGDRGNQPQHF; DNA: TGTGCTAGTGGTTTAGTGGGCGACAGGGGCAATCAGCCCCAGCATTTT; J: TRBJ1-5; size: -; D: TRBD1; V: TRBV12-5
CDR3: CASSMTDRTAQYF; DNA: TGTGCCAGCAGCATGACGGACAGGACGGCGCAGTATTTT; J: TRBJ2-3; size: -; D: TRBD1; V: TRBV11-3
CDR3: CASSVRENDYGYTF; DNA: TGTGCCAGTAGTGTGAGGGAAAACGACTATGGCTACACCTTC; J: TRBJ1-2; size: -; D: -; V: TRBV19
CDR3: CASRRGLAGSTDTQYF; DNA: TGTGCCAGTAGACGGGGTCTAGCGGGTAGCACAGATACGCAGTATTTT; J: TRBJ2-3; size: -; D: TRBD2; V: TRBV19
CDR3: CASRPDRGIPGANVLTF; DNA: TGTGCCAGCAGACCGGACAGGGGCATTCCCGGGGCCAACGTCCTGACTTTC; J: TRBJ2-6; size: -; D: TRBD1; V: TRBV27
CDR3: CASSVGTSGWADTQYF; DNA: TGTGCCAGCAGTGTCGGGACTAGCGGGTGGGCAGATACGCAGTATTTT; J: TRBJ2-3; size: -; D: TRBD2; V: TRBV28
CDR3: CASSSVASGEVRQYF; DNA: TGTGCCAGCAGTTCTGTTGCGTCAGGGGAGGTTCGGCAGTACTTC; J: TRBJ2-7; size: -; D: -; V: TRBV27
CDR3: CASRRVNTEAFF; DNA: TGTGCCAGCAGAAGGGTGAACACTGAAGCTTTCTTT; J: TRBJ1-1; size: -; D: -; V: TRBV6-5
CDR3: CAISWGGAGEKLFF; DNA: TGTGCCATCAGTTGGGGAGGGGCGGGTGAAAAACTGTTTTTT; J: TRBJ1-4; size: few; D: -; V: TRBV10-3
CDR3: CASSLEGGGNTEAFF; DNA: TGTGCCAGCAGCTTAGAAGGGGGTGGGAACACTGAAGCTTTCTTT; J: TRBJ1-1; size: few; D: -; V: TRBV13
CDR3: CASSYQTGGNNEQFF; DNA: TGTGCCAGCAGCTATCAGACAGGGGGAAACAATGAGCAGTTCTTC; J: TRBJ2-1; size: -; D: TRBD1; V: TRBV7-9
CDR3: CASSLGQGFSYEQYF; DNA: TGTGCCAGCAGCTTAGGGCAGGGGTTTTCCTACGAGCAGTACTTC; J: TRBJ2-7; size: -; D: -; V: TRBV7-2